This TCR beta chain was sequenced for a study of control samples from healthy donors and cancer patients. This clone was observed a single time. The length of the CDR3 is 16 residues. The germline CDR1 and CDR2 sequences are SGHRS and YFSETQ. V was pared by 0 bases and J by 7 bases, with 19 bases between. TCRdb keeps only in-frame clones here, not all; method: immunoSEQ multiplex PCR. The sample includes fewer than 70,000 clones, approximately 86% seen only once; the top ten take roughly an eighth. Sequencing used PBMCs. This sequence joins TRBV5-1 and TRBJ2-5; tentatively, D is TRBD1 or TRBD2 (5 bases each). The receptor was derived from a man aged 55 to 69 with head and neck cancer. The CDR3 region is CASSLVEWKPRGTQYF. For the CDR3, the DNA is TGCGCCAGCAGCTTGGTTGAATGGAAGCCGAGGGGGACCCAGTACTTC.